Listed below are T cell receptor beta chains from one sample, sequenced in a study of blood T cell repertoires in COVID-19. The assay was immunoSEQ multiplex PCR, and TCRdb's table has in-frame clones only and misses some. The sample holds fewer than 30,000 clones, about two thirds seen once. The source material was peripheral blood. Source of these receptors: a boy aged 2 to 10 with active or convalescent COVID-19. Both conserved end residues are part of each CDR3. Fields, in order: V gene, J gene, D gene, clone size, CDR3 protein, CDR3 DNA. A D gene is named only where the DNA matches it firmly. Rows give clone size only sometimes, using once, few, many, or a class for an expanded clone.

>TRBV5-1|TRBJ2-5|TRBD2|.
CASSLAGARGSETQYF
TGCGCCAGCAGCTTAGCGGGGGCCCGGGGTTCTGAGACCCAGTACTTC
>TRBV6-5|TRBJ1-2|.|.
CASSYSRDYGYTF
TGTGCCAGCAGTTACTCCCGTGACTATGGCTACACCTTC
>TRBV9|TRBJ2-1|.|.
CASSVGQRNEQFF
TGTGCCAGCAGCGTAGGACAACGCAATGAGCAGTTCTTC
>TRBV5-6|TRBJ2-2|TRBD2|.
CASSYGLAGGYTGELFF
TGTGCCAGCAGCTACGGACTAGCGGGGGGTTACACCGGGGAGCTGTTTTTT
>TRBV6-6|TRBJ2-3|.|once
CAVRLADTDTQYF
TGTGCCGTAAGACTGGCGGACACAGATACGCAGTATTTT
>TRBV7-2|TRBJ1-2|.|.
CASSSLTGMDHEGYTF
TGTGCCAGCAGCTCTCTGACAGGAATGGATCACGAAGGCTACACCTTC
>TRBV11-2|TRBJ1-3|.|few
CASSLGGGRGNTIYF
TGTGCCAGCAGCTTAGGTGGTGGAAGGGGTAACACCATATATTTT
>TRBV12-3/TRBV12-4|TRBJ1-5|.|.
CASSLSSNQPQHF
TGTGCCAGCAGTTTGAGTAGCAATCAGCCCCAGCATTTT
>TRBV30|TRBJ2-2|TRBD1|.
CAWMGQGGGELFF
TGTGCCTGGATGGGACAGGGTGGCGGGGAGCTGTTTTTT
>TRBV7-9|TRBJ1-2|TRBD1|.
CATTSGTGRNGYTF
TGTGCCACCACGAGCGGGACAGGGCGGAATGGCTACACCTTC
>TRBV29-1|TRBJ1-2|.|.
CSVEALPPGANYGYTF
TGCAGCGTTGAAGCCTTGCCGCCGGGAGCTAACTATGGCTACACCTTC
>TRBV18|TRBJ2-7|.|.
CATPQRERFERSYEQYF
TGTGCCACTCCCCAAAGGGAGAGGTTCGAGAGGTCCTACGAGCAGTACTTC
>TRBV7-3|TRBJ2-1|TRBD2|.
CASSLGGHEQFF
TGTGCCAGCAGCTTGGGAGGGCATGAGCAGTTCTTC
>TRBV19|TRBJ2-7|.|few
CASSMGLALEQYF
TGTGCCAGTAGTATGGGTCTAGCCCTCGAGCAGTACTTC
>TRBV10-3|TRBJ1-3|.|.
CAIGQGITTIYF
TGTGCCATCGGGCAGGGAATTACCACCATATATTTT
>TRBV11-2|TRBJ1-1|TRBD1|.
CASSLGHQQGPWRTEAFF
TGTGCCAGCAGCTTAGGACACCAACAGGGGCCGTGGAGAACTGAAGCTTTCTTT
>TRBV11-2|TRBJ2-2|TRBD2|.
CASSSRLAGITGELFF
TGTGCCAGCAGCTCGAGACTAGCGGGGATCACCGGGGAGCTGTTTTTT
>TRBV5-1|TRBJ1-6|.|once
CASSRQEGSSYNSPLHF
TGCGCCAGCAGCCGGCAGGAGGGGAGCTCCTATAATTCACCCCTCCACTTT
>TRBV24-1|TRBJ1-5|.|.
CATSDPDQPQHF
TGTGCCACCAGTGATCCGGATCAGCCCCAGCATTTT
>TRBV10-3|TRBJ1-1|.|.
CAIGDRTEAFF
TGTGCCATCGGTGACAGGACTGAAGCTTTCTTT
>TRBV6-5|TRBJ1-4|.|medium-sized
CASSSLFGRNEKLFF
TGTGCCAGCAGTTCCCTCTTTGGGCGTAATGAAAAACTGTTTTTT
>TRBV19|TRBJ1-4|.|few
CATRQPTTNEKLFF
TGTGCCACTCGACAGCCGACAACTAATGAAAAACTGTTTTTT
>TRBV6-6|TRBJ1-5|.|few
CASSSWGGEGNQPQHF
TGTGCCAGCAGTTCCTGGGGGGGAGAGGGGAATCAGCCCCAGCATTTT
>TRBV9|TRBJ2-5|.|.
CASSVVGMGGETQYF
TGTGCCAGCAGCGTAGTAGGAATGGGAGGAGAGACCCAGTACTTC
>TRBV4-1|TRBJ1-2|.|.
CASSHGEDYGYTF
TGCGCCAGCAGCCACGGGGAAGACTATGGCTACACCTTC
>TRBV5-1|TRBJ2-1|TRBD2|.
CASSLVSGSPSEQFF
TGCGCCAGCAGCTTGGTTAGCGGGAGTCCGAGTGAGCAGTTCTTC
>TRBV7-9|TRBJ1-5|.|once
CASSMAGRNQPQHF
TGTGCCAGCAGCATGGCTGGGCGCAATCAGCCCCAGCATTTT
>TRBV13|TRBJ2-1|TRBD2|few
CASSSRNLAGGAPDEQFF
TGTGCCAGCAGCTCGCGAAACTTAGCGGGGGGGGCCCCCGATGAGCAGTTCTTC
>TRBV11-3|TRBJ2-3|TRBD1|.
CASSLGGTGGSDTQYF
TGTGCCAGCAGCTTAGGGGGGACAGGAGGTTCGGATACGCAGTATTTT
>TRBV10-3|TRBJ1-1|.|.
CAIEGRMNTEAFF
TGTGCCATCGAGGGGAGGATGAACACTGAAGCTTTCTTT
>TRBV7-9|TRBJ2-3|.|few
CASSPPWEPDTQYF
TGTGCCAGCAGCCCACCCTGGGAGCCAGATACGCAGTATTTT
>TRBV30|TRBJ2-5|.|medium-sized
CAWSRPNAAGETQYF
TGTGCCTGGAGTCGCCCTAACGCGGCGGGAGAGACCCAGTACTTC
>TRBV30|TRBJ1-2|.|.
CARTVKGRVNYGYTF
TGTGCCCGCACGGTTAAGGGGAGGGTTAACTATGGCTACACCTTC
>TRBV20-1|TRBJ1-5|.|few
CSAAGDQPQHF
TGCAGTGCTGCAGGGGACCAGCCCCAGCATTTT
>TRBV2|TRBJ1-1|.|.
CASSPGVVPFKGAFF
TGTGCCAGCAGTCCAGGGGTTGTCCCTTTTAAAGGAGCTTTCTTT
>TRBV6-5|TRBJ2-5|TRBD1|few
CASSLMGQGLGETQYF
TGTGCCAGCAGTTTAATGGGACAGGGCTTGGGGGAGACCCAGTACTTC
>TRBV6-1|TRBJ2-7|.|few
CASSEIMAGPSYEQYF
TGTGCCAGCAGTGAAATCATGGCAGGGCCTTCCTACGAGCAGTACTTC
>TRBV6-2/TRBV6-3|TRBJ1-5|.|.
CASSPRRGRRDQPQHF
TGTGCCAGCAGCCCCCGAAGGGGAAGAAGGGATCAGCCCCAGCATTTT
>TRBV7-8|TRBJ2-3|.|.
CASSHQVNTQYF
TGTGCCAGCAGCCACCAGGTTAATACGCAGTATTTT
>TRBV7-6|TRBJ2-3|TRBD1|.
CASSPDPRGPWGTQYF
TGTGCCAGCAGCCCGGATCCCAGGGGGCCCTGGGGTACGCAGTATTTT